This T cell receptor beta chain comes out of a study of cytomegalovirus exposure and HLA in healthy donors. Study-level findings and limits: High specificity and sensitivity for cytomegalovirus status were reported for the classifier. Across donors, presence/absence analyses took sequencing depth to be roughly uniform.

Concerning this clone: Its antigen is unknown.

Germline values: CDR1 MNHEY, CDR2 SMNVEV (reference sequence). The CDR3 covers 14 residues. V was trimmed by 4 bases and J by 4 bases, leaving 11 bases between them. 60 Vbeta and 13 Jbeta primers were used in PCR. TCRdb's table, derived via immunoSEQ multiplex PCR, lists solely in-frame clones and lacks some. The sample contains 130,000 to 150,000 clones, more than 60% of which appear only once. Sequencing used PBMCs. The chain uses TRBV27 and TRBJ1-5; no definite D call. The clonotype originates from a man in his forties in good health and CMV-seropositive. DNA for the CDR3: TGTGCCAGCAGTTCGTCGGTGAGGAATCAGCCCCAGCATTTT. Translated, it gives CASSSSVRNQPQHF.